This T cell receptor beta chain was documented in a study of technical replicates of blood from a few donors (dated by TCRdb to the late 2010s). Library creation used the immunoSEQ multiplex PCR assay. In its TCRdb copy, this immuneACCESS table keeps in-frame sequences only and misses some clones. Where compared with another copy, unresolved V genes explain less than half of these, and the others have no known cause. The sample yields about 60,000 clones; approximately 92% were counted once. The ten biggest clones cover about 4.5% of the sample. With respect to this clone: Its antigen is still unknown. Qualities for individual bases were not recorded, and no much larger clone is one base off. The same CDR3 can be traced to other DNA sequences in this sample.

Per the germline V gene, SGHRS is the CDR1 and YFSETQ is the CDR2. From V the trimming removes 4 bases and from J it removes 1 base, while the gene matches leave 2 bases of the junction unaccounted for. There are 14 amino acids in the CDR3, from cysteine to phenylalanine inclusive. The kept DNA is CDR3 alone, 42 bases in frame from the first base. This clonotype was obtained from a human donor in good health. Some clones in this sample may be carry-over from other donors' samples. Material for sequencing was PBMCs. Recombination connected TRBV5-1 to TRBJ1-1, and TRBD1 aligns with 9 junction nucleotides. The CDR3 protein: CASSQDRGNTEAFF. In nucleotide form, the sequence is TGCGCCAGCAGCCAGGACAGGGGGAACACTGAAGCTTTCTTT.